This T cell receptor (beta chain) was captured in a study of response to subunit inactivated influenza vaccine. TCRdb reanalysed the RT-PCR reads using MiXCR and keeps one entry per CDR3 protein. The sample lists about 540,000 distinct CDR3 sequences; roughly 15% were seen once. Study results and caveats: Every seasonal influenza vaccination brings in few new T cells, the authors suggested.

CDR3 length equals 14 residues. V lost 3 bases and J 3 bases, leaving 11 bases between the germline ends. Germline V CDR1 and CDR2: LGHNA, YSLEER. As for this clonotype: Its antigen is still unknown.

V is TRBV4-3 and J is TRBJ1-2; D is unclear. The clonotype originates from a man in his fifties who received an inactivated influenza vaccine. The material was PBMCs from blood, obtained 11 to 12 days after vaccination. CDR3 protein: CASSHSAGDYGYTF. CDR3 in DNA: TGCGCCAGCAGCCACAGCGCGGGTGACTATGGCTACACCTTC.